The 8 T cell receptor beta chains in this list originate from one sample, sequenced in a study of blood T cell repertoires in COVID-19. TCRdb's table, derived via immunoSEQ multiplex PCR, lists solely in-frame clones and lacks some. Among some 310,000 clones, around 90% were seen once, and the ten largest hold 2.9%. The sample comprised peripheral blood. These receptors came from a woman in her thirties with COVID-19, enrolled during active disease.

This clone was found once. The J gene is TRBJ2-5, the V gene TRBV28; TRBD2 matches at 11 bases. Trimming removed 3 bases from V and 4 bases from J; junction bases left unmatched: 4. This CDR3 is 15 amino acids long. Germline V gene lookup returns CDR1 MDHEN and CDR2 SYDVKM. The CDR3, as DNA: TGTGCCAGCAGTTTGGTAACTAGCGGGGGAGAGACCCAGTACTTC. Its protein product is CASSLVTSGGETQYF.

The CDR3: CASSPLLGSHSYNEQFF. CDR3 coding DNA: TGTGCCAGCTCACCATTGCTAGGATCCCACTCCTACAATGAGCAGTTCTTC. V and J are TRBV18 and TRBJ2-1; unclear D gene. Germline assignment: CDR1 KGHSH and CDR2 LQKENI. The CDR3 has 17 residues. V was trimmed by 2 bases and J by 0 bases, leaving 14 bases between them.

CDR3 sequence reads: CSVVRLGIPRVFLSTDTQYF. The CDR3 DNA follows: TGCAGCGTTGTTCGTCTGGGTATCCCGAGGGTATTCCTTAGCACAGATACGCAGTATTTT. This rearrangement joins TRBV29-1 to TRBJ2-3; D is possibly TRBD2 (5 bases). The ends were cut back, 4 bases at V and 0 bases at J, with 29 bases in the middle. Germline V gives CDR1 SQVTM, CDR2 ANQGSEA. The CDR3 covers 20 residues.

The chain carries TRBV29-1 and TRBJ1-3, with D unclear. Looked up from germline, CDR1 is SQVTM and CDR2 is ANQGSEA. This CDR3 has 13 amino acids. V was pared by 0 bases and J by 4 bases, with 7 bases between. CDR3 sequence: CSVEDSRGNTIYF. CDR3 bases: TGCAGCGTTGAAGATAGTCGGGGAAACACCATATATTTT. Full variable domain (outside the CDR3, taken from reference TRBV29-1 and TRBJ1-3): SAVISQKPSRDICQRGTSLTIQCQVDSQVTMMFWYRQQPGQSLTLIATANQGSEATYESGFVIDKFPISRPNLTFSTLTVSNMSPEDSSIYLCSVEDSRGNTIYFGEGSWLTVV.

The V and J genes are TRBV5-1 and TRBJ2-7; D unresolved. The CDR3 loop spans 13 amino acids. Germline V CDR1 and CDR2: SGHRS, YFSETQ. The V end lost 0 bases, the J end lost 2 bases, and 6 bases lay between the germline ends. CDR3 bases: TGCGCCAGCAGCTTGGACGGTCCCTACGAGCAGTACTTC. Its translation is CASSLDGPYEQYF. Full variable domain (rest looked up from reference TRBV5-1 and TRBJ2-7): KAGVTQTPRYLIKTRGQQVTLSCSPISGHRSVSWYQQTPGQGLQFLFEYFSETQRNKGNFPGRFSGRQFSNSRSEMNVSTLELGDSALYLCASSLDGPYEQYFGPGTRLTVT.

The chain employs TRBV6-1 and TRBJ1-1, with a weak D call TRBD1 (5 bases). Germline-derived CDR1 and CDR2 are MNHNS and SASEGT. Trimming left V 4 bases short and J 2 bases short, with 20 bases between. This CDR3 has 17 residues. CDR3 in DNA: TGTGCCAGCAGTGCCCATACCTCCAGGGTTGTAAACACTGAAGCTTTCTTT. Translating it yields CASSAHTSRVVNTEAFF.

In nucleotides, the CDR3 is TGTGCCAGCAAAGACGGACAGGGGAGGGAAAAACTGTTTTTT. It is translated as CASKDGQGREKLFF. The chain links TRBV2 to TRBJ1-4; 9 bases fit TRBD1. The CDR3 spans 14 residues. V dropped 7 bases and J dropped 8; count of bases not matched to a gene: 8. In germline, CDR1 is SNHLY, CDR2 FYNNEI.

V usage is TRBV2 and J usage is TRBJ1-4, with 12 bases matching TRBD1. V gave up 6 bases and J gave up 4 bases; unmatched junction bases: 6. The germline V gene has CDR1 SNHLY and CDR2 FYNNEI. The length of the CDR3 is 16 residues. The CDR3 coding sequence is TGTGCCAGCAGAGGGGACAGGGGGCCTTATAATGAAAAACTGTTTTTT. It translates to CASRGDRGPYNEKLFF.